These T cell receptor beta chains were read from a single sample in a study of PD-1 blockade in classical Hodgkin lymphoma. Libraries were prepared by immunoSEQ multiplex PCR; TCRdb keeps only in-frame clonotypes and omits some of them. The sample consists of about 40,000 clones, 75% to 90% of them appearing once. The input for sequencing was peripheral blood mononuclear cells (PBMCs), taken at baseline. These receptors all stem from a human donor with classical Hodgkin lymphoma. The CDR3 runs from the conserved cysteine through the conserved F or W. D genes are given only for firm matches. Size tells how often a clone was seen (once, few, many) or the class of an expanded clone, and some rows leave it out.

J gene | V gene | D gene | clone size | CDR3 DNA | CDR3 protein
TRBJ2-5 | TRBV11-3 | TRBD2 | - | TGTGCCAGCAGCTTAGGAGGGACCCTAGCGGGGTTCCAAGAGACCCAGTACTTC | CASSLGGTLAGFQETQYF
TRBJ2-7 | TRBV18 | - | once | TGTGCCAGCTCACCCAGGGGGGCCCACCTTACTTCCTACGAGCAGTACTTC | CASSPRGAHLTSYEQYF
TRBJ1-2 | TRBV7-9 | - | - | TGTGCCAGCAGTCCTTGGGTCCGTGGCTACACCTTC | CASSPWVRGYTF
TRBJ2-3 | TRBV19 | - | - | TGTGCCAGTAGTTCCGACAGCACAGATACGCAGTATTTT | CASSSDSTDTQYF
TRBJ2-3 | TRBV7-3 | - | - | TGTGCCAGCAGCCCCGGACTTGGATCCACAGATACGCAGTATTTT | CASSPGLGSTDTQYF
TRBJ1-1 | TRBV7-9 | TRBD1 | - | TGTGCCAGCAGCTCGACAGGGCTCGAGCGCGAAGCTTTCTTT | CASSSTGLEREAFF
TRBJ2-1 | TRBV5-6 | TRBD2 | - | TGTGCCAGCATACTAGCGGGAGCGGGGTACAATGAGCAGTTCTTC | CASILAGAGYNEQFF
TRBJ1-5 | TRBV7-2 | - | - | TGTGCCAGCAGCGCAGCGGGGTATCAGCCCCAGCATTTT | CASSAAGYQPQHF
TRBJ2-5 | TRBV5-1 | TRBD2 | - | TGCGCCAGCAGCTCGCGCGGGCTAGCGGGAGAAGAGACCCAGTACTTC | CASSSRGLAGEETQYF
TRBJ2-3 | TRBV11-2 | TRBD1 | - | TGTGCCAGCAGCTTTCGACAGGGGGCTGGCACAGATACGCAGTATTTT | CASSFRQGAGTDTQYF
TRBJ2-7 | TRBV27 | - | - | TGTGCCAGCAGGTTCCCAGGTCAGGGTTACGAGCAGTACTTC | CASRFPGQGYEQYF
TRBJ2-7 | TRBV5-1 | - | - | TGCGCCAGCAGCGAGGCTGGGGTCTCCTACGAGCAGTACTTC | CASSEAGVSYEQYF
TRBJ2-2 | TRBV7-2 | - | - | TGTGCCAGCAGCTTAAACACAATTACCGGGGAGCTGTTTTTT | CASSLNTITGELFF
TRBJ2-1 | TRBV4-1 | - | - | TGCGCCAGCAGCCAAGAAGGCTCCCTCCGGGCGTCCTACAATGAGCAGTTCTTC | CASSQEGSLRASYNEQFF
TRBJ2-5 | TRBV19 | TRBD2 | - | TGTGCCAGTAGGCTCCTAGGCGGGAGTGAGCAAGAGACCCAGTACTTC | CASRLLGGSEQETQYF
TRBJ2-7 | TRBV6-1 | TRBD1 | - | TGTGCCAGCAGAAACCAGGGGGCGTCCTACGAGCAGTACTTC | CASRNQGASYEQYF
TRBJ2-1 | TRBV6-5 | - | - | TGTGCCAGCAGTTATCGGCAGATCAATGAGCAGTTCTTC | CASSYRQINEQFF
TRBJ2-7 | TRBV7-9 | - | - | TGTGCCAGCAGCCCGGACAGAGCTCACTACGAGCAGTACTTC | CASSPDRAHYEQYF
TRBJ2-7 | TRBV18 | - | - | TGTGCCAGCTCACCAGTCAGGGCGCGGTCCTACGAGCAGTACTTC | CASSPVRARSYEQYF
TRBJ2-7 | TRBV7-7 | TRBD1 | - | TGTGCTAGCAGCCCTGCGACAGGGGCGTTGTACGAGCAGTACTTC | CASSPATGALYEQYF
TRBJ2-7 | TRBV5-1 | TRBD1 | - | TGCGCCAGCAGCGGAAGACAGGGGGGCTCCTACGAGCAGTACTTC | CASSGRQGGSYEQYF
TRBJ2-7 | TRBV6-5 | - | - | TGTGCCAGCCGGGACGGCAGCTCCTACGAGCAGTACTTC | CASRDGSSYEQYF
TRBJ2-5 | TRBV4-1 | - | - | TGCGCCAGCAGCCAAGGTCTGTGGGGGTACCAAGAGACCCAGTACTTC | CASSQGLWGYQETQYF
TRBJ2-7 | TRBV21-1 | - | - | TGTGCCAGCACCACCCAATCGACTAGCGGGAGGGCCGCCTACGAGCAGTACTTC | CASTTQSTSGRAAYEQYF
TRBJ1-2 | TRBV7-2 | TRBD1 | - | TGTGCCAGCACCCAGGGGGTCTACAGCACTAACTATGGCTACACCTTC | CASTQGVYSTNYGYTF
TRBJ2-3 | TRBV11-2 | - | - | TGTGCCAGCAGCTTATCCCCATTCCCGGTTTCGGATACGCAGTATTTT | CASSLSPFPVSDTQYF
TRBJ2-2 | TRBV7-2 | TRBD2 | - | TGTGCCAGCAGCTCCGGGGGGGCGAACACCGGGGAGCTGTTTTTT | CASSSGGANTGELFF
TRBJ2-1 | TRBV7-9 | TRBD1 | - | TGTGCCAGCAGCTTAGGGACAGGGCGGACTCGGCCGAATGAGCAGTTCTTC | CASSLGTGRTRPNEQFF
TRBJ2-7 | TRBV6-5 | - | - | TGTGCCAGCAGTTACTCGTTCACAGGGTGGACCGGGTACTTC | CASSYSFTGWTGYF
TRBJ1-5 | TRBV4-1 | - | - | TGCGCCAGCAGCCAAGATCCCCACACGGTGGATCAGCCCCAGCATTTT | CASSQDPHTVDQPQHF
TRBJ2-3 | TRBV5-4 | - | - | TGTGCCAGCAAGGGGAGCAGGGGCACAGATACGCAGTATTTT | CASKGSRGTDTQYF
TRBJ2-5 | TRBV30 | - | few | TGTGCCTGGAGTGGGGACGTCGGACGGGAGACCCAGTACTTC | CAWSGDVGRETQYF
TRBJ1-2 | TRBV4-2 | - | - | TGTGCCAGCAGCCAAGACTCGGGGGGTTATGGCTACACCTTC | CASSQDSGGYGYTF